This passage covers 7 T cell receptor beta chains from one sample sequenced in a study of blood T cell repertoires in COVID-19. TCRdb's copy holds only in-frame clones and misses some; the assay was immunoSEQ multiplex PCR. This table holds around 43,000 clones, about 89% found once. Sequenced input: peripheral blood. These receptors were collected from a human donor in a cohort sampled during active COVID-19.

In its sample, this clone was seen once. The chain carries TRBV15 and TRBJ1-2; D unresolved. The CDR3 contains 15 residues. Germline V lookup: CDR1 LNHNV, CDR2 YYDKDF (reference sequence). V lost 0 bases to trimming and J lost 8 bases, with 16 bases between them. In DNA form, the CDR3 reads TGTGCCACCAGCAGAGATCCTGAGGGCGGGGAAGGCTACACCTTC. Its protein product is CATSRDPEGGEGYTF.

The CDR3 spells CASSSQGSVAEAFF. The DNA for the CDR3 is TGCGCCAGCAGCTCACAGGGGTCAGTAGCAGAAGCTTTCTTT. The genes are TRBV5-1 and TRBJ1-1; 7 bases map to TRBD1. Germline V gene sequence: CDR1 SGHRS, CDR2 YFSETQ. The V gene end was trimmed by 3 bases and the J gene end by 8 bases; junction bases not matched to a gene: 10. The CDR3 covers 14 residues.

This chain uses TRBV2 with TRBJ1-6; TRBD1 aligns across 7 bases. The J segment lost 7 bases and the V segment lost 7 bases, leaving 4 bases of the junction unmatched. CDR1 SNHLY and CDR2 FYNNEI come from the germline V gene. CDR3 length equals 13 residues. CDR3 nucleotide sequence: TGTGCCAGCATCACAGGGGTGAATTCACCCCTCCACTTT. The encoded protein is CASITGVNSPLHF.

This chain links TRBV19 with TRBJ2-3; 7 bases map to TRBD2. Germline V gene data show CDR1 as LNHDA and CDR2 as SQIVND (reference sequence). The length of the CDR3 is 12 residues. The V gene end was trimmed by 5 bases and the J gene end by 11 bases; junction bases not matched to a gene: 7. The CDR3 protein is CASSEVAGRQYF. The DNA of the CDR3 is TGTGCCAGTAGTGAAGTAGCGGGCCGGCAGTATTTT.

This chain uses TRBV6-2 or TRBV6-3 with TRBJ1-5, with D possibly matching TRBD1 (5 bases). Trimming took off 0 bases at V and 5 bases at J, with 14 bases between the two ends. This CDR3 has 16 amino acids. Per the germline V gene, CDR1 is MNHEY and CDR2 is SVGEGT. The CDR3 loop reads CASSYSRGRGHQPQHF. In DNA form, the CDR3 reads TGTGCCAGCAGTTACTCCCGGGGGAGGGGACATCAGCCCCAGCATTTT.

V usage is TRBV11-2 and J usage is TRBJ1-6; possible D gene TRBD1, 6 bases. Between the trimmed V and J ends, which lost 3 bases and 9 bases, there was a span of 15 bases. CDR1 is SGHAT, CDR2 FQNNGV, per germline. The CDR3 has 15 residues. The CDR3 bases are TGTGCCAGCAGCTTGGTACAGGGTCCTCTTTCACCCCTCCACTTT. It yields the protein CASSLVQGPLSPLHF. Variable domain in full (rest from reference TRBV11-2 and TRBJ1-6): EAGVAQSPRYKIIEKRQSVAFWCNPISGHATLYWYQQILGQGPKLLIQFQNNGVVDDSQLPKDRFSAERLKGVDSTLKIQPAKLEDSAVYLCASSLVQGPLSPLHFGNGTRLTVT.

The J gene is TRBJ2-1, the V gene TRBV7-2; D is unclear. The V gene lost 1 base and the J gene lost 4 bases, with 8 bases spanning the gap. In germline, CDR1 is SGHTA, CDR2 FQGNSA. The CDR3 covers 14 residues. This CDR3 is CASSLGASYNEQFF. The CDR3 nucleotides are TGTGCCAGCAGCTTAGGGGCCTCATACAATGAGCAGTTCTTC.